This passage covers 7 T cell receptor beta chains from one sample sequenced in a study of immune evolution from preneoplasia to lung adenocarcinoma. Measured with immunoSEQ multiplex PCR; TCRdb has only the in-frame clones, and not every one. The sample carries 20,000 to 25,000 clones, around three quarters recorded once. The source material was FFPE invasive lung adenocarcinoma tissue. These TCRs come from a person aged 55 to 75 with lung adenocarcinoma.

There are a few counts of this clone. The chain employs TRBV15 and TRBJ2-3; unclear D gene. Per the germline V gene, CDR1 is LNHNV and CDR2 is YYDKDF (reference sequence). Trimming removed 0 bases at V and 3 bases at J, with 16 bases between. The CDR3 has 17 amino acids. CDR3 in amino acids: CATSRDGLALQTDTQYF. The CDR3 DNA follows: TGTGCCACCAGCAGAGACGGGTTAGCCCTACAAACAGATACGCAGTATTTT.

The genes are TRBV5-6 and TRBJ2-5; no clear D. The germline CDR1 and CDR2 sequences are SGHDT and YYEEEE. Trimming stripped 4 bases from V and 5 bases from J, with 9 bases between. The CDR3 consists of 12 residues. The CDR3 reads CASSPGWETQYF. The DNA of the CDR3 is TGTGCCAGCAGCCCGGGTTGGGAGACCCAGTACTTC.

V usage is TRBV15 and J usage is TRBJ1-1; D perhaps matches TRBD1 (6 bases). Trimming removed 5 bases at V and 0 bases at J, with 19 bases between. Germline-derived CDR1 and CDR2 are LNHNV and YYDKDF (reference sequence). The CDR3 sequence is 17 residues long. DNA for the CDR3: TGTGCCACCAGCGGGGAGGCCTTTACAGGGATGAACACTGAAGCTTTCTTT. This encodes CATSGEAFTGMNTEAFF.

Only one count was recorded for this clone. The J gene is TRBJ2-5, the V gene TRBV30; no clear D gene. Germline lookup yields CDR1 GTSNPN and CDR2 SVGIG (reference sequence). Between the trimmed V and J ends, which lost 4 bases and 0 bases, there was a span of 6 bases. The CDR3 runs to 12 residues. DNA for the CDR3: TGTGCCTGGAAAGGAAACCAAGAGACCCAGTACTTC. This encodes CAWKGNQETQYF. Full variable domain (remainder filled in from reference TRBV30 and TRBJ2-5): SQTIHQWPATLVQPVGSPLSLECTVEGTSNPNLYWYRQAAGRGLQLLFYSVGIGQISSEVPQNLSASRPQDRQFILSSKKLLLSDSGFYLCAWKGNQETQYFGPGTRLLVL.

This clone was observed a single time. The rearrangement uses TRBV18 and TRBJ2-2; 9 bases are shared with TRBD1. V was pared by 2 bases and J by 4 bases, with 5 bases of the junction left unmatched. Germline CDR1 KGHSH, CDR2 LQKENI. CDR3 length: 16 amino acids. The DNA of the CDR3 is TGTGCCAGCTCACCAAGAGGACAGGGGATCACCGGGGAGCTGTTTTTT. This encodes CASSPRGQGITGELFF.

V gene TRBV4-1 combines with J gene TRBJ1-4; unclear D gene. V lost 3 bases and J lost 7, with 9 bases in between. Germline V lookup: CDR1 MGHRA, CDR2 YSYEKL. The CDR3 totals 13 residues. CDR3 region: CASSQWRGEKLFF. CDR3 DNA sequence: TGCGCCAGCAGCCAGTGGCGAGGTGAAAAACTGTTTTTT.

J is TRBJ2-7 and V is TRBV5-1, with D tentatively TRBD1 (6 bases). Trimming took off 0 bases at V and 2 bases at J, with 9 bases between the two ends. This CDR3 region has 14 residues. Germline CDR1 and CDR2: SGHRS and YFSETQ. In DNA form, the CDR3 reads TGCGCCAGCAGCTTGGGGGCAGGGGCCTACGAGCAGTACTTC. This codes for CASSLGAGAYEQYF.